These 30 T cell receptor beta chains were all obtained from the same sample, sequenced in a study of neurological immune-mediated disorders. TCRdb redid the calling of the 5' RACE reads with MiXCR, one entry per CDR3 protein. Seen here are 65,000 to 80,000 distinct CDR3 sequences, about 5.1% observed once, and the top ten hold 2% to 2.5%. Sequenced material: PBMCs. Receptors originate from a woman in her sixties or seventies with multiple sclerosis.

This clonotype was recorded a few times. The rearrangement uses TRBV5-1 and TRBJ2-7, with D unclear. Trimming left V 0 bases short and J 2 bases short, with 15 bases between. Germline CDR1 and CDR2: SGHRS and YFSETQ. This CDR3 has 16 residues. The CDR3 region is CASSLALSGGAYEQYF. The DNA for the CDR3 is TGCGCCAGCAGCTTGGCCCTGTCGGGCGGAGCCTACGAGCAGTACTTC.

This clonotype was counted at least ten times. The chain employs TRBV5-8 and TRBJ2-3; TRBD1 agrees at 7 bases. J lost 2 bases, V lost 3 bases, and 6 bases had no gene match. Germline CDR1 SGHTS, CDR2 YDEGEE. CDR3 length equals 15 residues. CDR3 residues: CASSSGTAFTDTQYF. CDR3 sequence (DNA): TGTGCCAGCAGCTCCGGGACAGCCTTCACAGATACGCAGTATTTT. Based on the CDR3 plus reference TRBV5-8 and TRBJ2-3, the full variable domain is EAGVTQSPTHLIKTRGQQATLRCSPISGHTSVYWYQQALGLGLQFLLWYDEGEERNRGNFPPRFSGRQFPNYSSELNVNALELEDSALYLCASSSGTAFTDTQYFGPGTRLTVL.

The rearrangement uses TRBV5-1 and TRBJ2-5; D assignment may be TRBD1 or TRBD2 (5 bases each). The CDR3 runs to 15 residues. Germline values: CDR1 SGHRS, CDR2 YFSETQ. V lost 2 bases and J 5 bases, leaving 16 bases between the germline ends. The CDR3 reads CASSFWGSSAETQYF. CDR3 sequence (DNA): TGCGCCAGCAGCTTCTGGGGGAGTAGTGCGGAGACCCAGTACTTC.

In this sample, this clonotype turned up many times. This chain uses TRBV7-9 with TRBJ1-4, with TRBD1 as a possible D gene (6 bases). The V end lost 4 bases, the J end lost 0 bases, and 18 bases lay between the germline ends. The CDR3 contains 18 residues. Germline assignment: CDR1 SEHNR and CDR2 FQNEAQ (reference sequence). The CDR3 DNA reads as TGTGCCAGCAGCTCCAAGGTGGGGGCGACTTCAACTAATGAAAAACTGTTTTTT. Amino acid sequence: CASSSKVGATSTNEKLFF.

The chain uses TRBV3-1 and TRBJ1-1; no firm D call. Trimming pared 3 bases from V and 10 bases from J, leaving 12 bases between. Germline CDR1 and CDR2: LGHDT and YNNKEL (reference sequence). The CDR3 loop spans 12 amino acids. The CDR3 coding sequence is TGTGCCAGCAGCCAGGGAGGTTTTGGAGCTTTCTTT. It codes for CASSQGGFGAFF.

The table lists this clonotype with many counts. This chain links TRBV27 with TRBJ2-1; D may be TRBD1 (5 bases). This CDR3 contains 13 residues. Germline V gene sequence: CDR1 MNHEY, CDR2 SMNVEV (reference sequence). The V end was cut by 2 bases, the J end by 13 bases, with 15 bases between. The CDR3 is CASSLRGTETQFF. DNA of the CDR3: TGTGCCAGCAGTTTAAGGGGTACAGAAACCCAGTTCTTC.

This clonotype occurred many times. The CDR3 coding sequence is TGCAGTGCCCGGGAGGCGGAGGTCGGTGAGCAGTTCTTC. Protein product: CSAREAEVGEQFF. The J gene is TRBJ2-1, the V gene TRBV20-1, with 7 bases aligning to TRBD2. The junction had 11 bases not matched to a gene; V was cut back by 6 bases and J by 9 bases. The CDR3 is 13 residues long. Germline CDR1 reads DFQATT; CDR2 reads SNEGSKA (reference sequence).

This clonotype was recorded at least ten times. This rearrangement joins TRBV10-3 to TRBJ2-3; 13 bases are a match to TRBD2. The J segment lost 2 bases and the V segment lost 3 bases, leaving 8 bases of the junction unmatched. Germline-derived CDR1 and CDR2 are ENHRY and SYGVKD. The CDR3 has 18 amino acids. The CDR3 protein is CAISDSGTSGTFTDTQYF. CDR3 DNA: TGTGCCATCAGTGATTCCGGGACTAGCGGGACCTTCACAGATACGCAGTATTTT.

This chain uses TRBV7-9 with TRBJ2-2; 10 bases align to TRBD2. The CDR3 covers 16 residues. Germline CDR1 and CDR2: SEHNR and FQNEAQ (reference sequence). Trimming took 6 bases from V and 4 from J; bases not matched to a gene: 8. CDR3 residues: CASSVTSGKGTGELFF. The CDR3 bases are TGTGCCAGCAGTGTTACTAGCGGGAAGGGCACCGGGGAGCTGTTTTTT.

In this sample, this clonotype turned up many times. The chain is built from TRBV14 and TRBJ2-1; 14 bases are a match to TRBD2. CDR1 and CDR2 from the germline V gene are SGHDN and FVKESK. This CDR3 is 16 amino acids long. With V trimmed by 4 bases and J by 6 bases, 5 bases remained unmatched. The CDR3 bases are TGTGCCAGCAGCCGACCCGGGACTAGCGGGAGCAATGAGCAGTTCTTC. Residues: CASSRPGTSGSNEQFF. The full variable domain, in which reference TRBV14 and TRBJ2-1 provide the parts outside the CDR3, is EAGVTQFPSHSVIEKGQTVTLRCDPISGHDNLYWYRRVMGKEIKFLLHFVKESKQDESGMPNNRFLAERTGGTYSTLKVQPAELEDSGVYFCASSRPGTSGSNEQFFGPGTRLTVL.

In this sample, this clonotype turned up many times. The CDR3 sequence: CASSYRGLNTEAFF. CDR3 nucleotide sequence: TGTGCCAGCAGTTACAGGGGGCTGAACACTGAAGCTTTCTTT. The chain employs TRBV6-5 and TRBJ1-1; 7 bases are a match to TRBD1. V trimming: 2 bases; J trimming: 0 bases; junction bases outside the gene matches: 0. CDR3 length: 14 residues. Germline loops: CDR1 MNHEY, CDR2 SVGAGI.

This clonotype was seen many times. V is TRBV11-2 and J is TRBJ1-6; 12 bases are shared with TRBD1. Germline V gives CDR1 SGHAT, CDR2 FQNNGV. This CDR3 spans 14 amino acids. V shed 4 bases, J shed 10 bases, and the junction held 2 bases outside the gene matches. The CDR3 loop reads CASSSGTGGSPLHF. For the CDR3, the DNA is TGTGCCAGCAGCTCCGGGACAGGGGGCTCACCCCTCCACTTT.

Ten or more counts support this clonotype. This sequence joins TRBV7-2 and TRBJ2-3, with 10 bases fitting TRBD2. V lost 7 bases to trimming and J lost 4 bases; unmatched junction nucleotides: 8. The CDR3 contains 15 residues. The V gene's germline CDR1 is SGHTA and CDR2 FQGNSA. CDR3: CASNRAGGPADTQYF. In DNA, the CDR3 is TGTGCCAGCAACCGAGCGGGAGGGCCTGCAGATACGCAGTATTTT. Variable domain in full (rest from reference TRBV7-2 and TRBJ2-3): GAGVSQSPSNKVTEKGKDVELRCDPISGHTALYWYRQSLGQGLEFLIYFQGNSAPDKSGLPSDRFSAERTGGSVSTLTIQRTQQEDSAVYLCASNRAGGPADTQYFGPGTRLTVL.

This rearrangement joins TRBV11-2 to TRBJ2-1, with 7 bases matching TRBD1. Per germline, CDR1 SGHAT and CDR2 FQNNGV. V trimming: 3 bases; J trimming: 1 base; junction bases outside the gene matches: 9. The CDR3 is 17 amino acids. The CDR3, as DNA: TGTGCCAGCAGCTTTTCCCTCTCCAGGGGGTCCTACAATGAGCAGTTCTTC. Amino acid sequence: CASSFSLSRGSYNEQFF.

This clonotype showed up many times. Here the CDR3 DNA reads TGCGCCAGCAGGACGGGTACTGAAGCTTTCTTT. Its translation is CASRTGTEAFF. This sequence joins TRBV5-1 and TRBJ1-1; D is unresolved. Germline assignment: CDR1 SGHRS and CDR2 YFSETQ. Trimming removed 5 bases at V and 5 bases at J, with 7 bases between. The CDR3 extends over 11 amino acids.

This clonotype has more than one count but fewer than ten. The chain couples TRBV5-1 to TRBJ2-3; D remains ambiguous. The V end lost 5 bases, the J end lost 4 bases, and 20 bases lay between the germline ends. The CDR3 is made up of 16 amino acids. CDR1 and CDR2 from the germline V gene are SGHRS and YFSETQ. DNA of the CDR3: TGCGCCAGCAGTCGAGGCTCTACCCAGGACGCAGATACGCAGTATTTT. Its translation: CASSRGSTQDADTQYF.

This clonotype was recorded many times. The chain has TRBV12-3 or TRBV12-4 and TRBJ1-2, with D possibly being TRBD1 (5 bases). This CDR3 is 14 amino acids long. V lost 7 bases and J 5 bases, leaving 17 bases between the germline ends. CDR3: CASTIVLGQYGYTF. CDR3 nucleotides: TGTGCCAGCACCATCGTTCTGGGGCAGTATGGCTACACCTTC.

V is TRBV7-2 and J is TRBJ1-1; D not certain. The CDR3 is 14 amino acids. Between the trimmed V and J ends, which lost 2 bases and 1 base, there was a span of 8 bases. Germline assignment: CDR1 SGHTA and CDR2 FQGNSA. CDR3 residues: CASSLSTQNTEAFF. The CDR3 DNA follows: TGTGCCAGCAGCTTATCCACCCAGAACACTGAAGCTTTCTTT.

In this sample, this clonotype turned up many times. This chain links TRBV3-1 with TRBJ2-1; 13 bases are a match to TRBD2. Germline V gene lookup returns CDR1 LGHDT and CDR2 YNNKEL (reference sequence). The V and J ends lost 4 bases and 1 base, in that order; junction bases with no gene match: 7. The CDR3 runs 18 residues. CDR3 DNA sequence: TGTGCCAGCAGCCGCGCGACTAGCGGGAGGATATCCTACAATGAGCAGTTCTTC. Amino acid sequence: CASSRATSGRISYNEQFF.

This clonotype was found many times. The gene calls are TRBV29-1 and TRBJ2-3; D is possibly TRBD1 or TRBD2 (5 bases each). This CDR3 comprises 14 residues. The germline V gene encodes CDR1 SQVTM and CDR2 ANQGSEA. The germline V and J ends were trimmed by 1 base and 0 bases, with 8 bases remaining between them. CDR3 in DNA: TGCAGCGTTGAAGGGGGGATAAGCACAGATACGCAGTATTTT. Encoded protein: CSVEGGISTDTQYF.

This clonotype showed up many times. This sequence joins TRBV6-6 and TRBJ2-2; 10 nucleotides match TRBD2. The CDR3 extends over 16 amino acids. Trimming at V came to 7 bases and at J to 2 bases, leaving 7 bases not matched to a gene. From germline, CDR1 is MNHNY and CDR2 SVGAGI (reference sequence). CDR3 bases: TGTGCCAGCAAGAAAAGCGGGAGGGGAAACACCGGGGAGCTGTTTTTT. This encodes CASKKSGRGNTGELFF.

This clonotype was recorded many times. The gene calls are TRBV5-1 and TRBJ1-1; D call uncertain. Trimming took 4 bases from V and 4 from J, leaving 14 bases between them. The CDR3 consists of 14 residues. CDR1 and CDR2 (germline): SGHRS, YFSETQ. The CDR3 DNA is TGCGCCAGCAGCCCCCAAGGGCAGAGCACTGAAGCTTTCTTT. Translating it yields CASSPQGQSTEAFF. Complete variable domain (other parts from reference TRBV5-1 and TRBJ1-1): KAGVTQTPRYLIKTRGQQVTLSCSPISGHRSVSWYQQTPGQGLQFLFEYFSETQRNKGNFPGRFSGRQFSNSRSEMNVSTLELGDSALYLCASSPQGQSTEAFFGQGTRLTVV.

V gene TRBV12-3 or TRBV12-4 combines with J gene TRBJ2-3, with 10 bases matching TRBD1. Trimming cost V 1 base and J 4 bases; bases outside gene matches: 5. The CDR3 has 16 amino acids. This CDR3 is CASSLGRQGASDTQYF. Written as DNA, the CDR3 is TGTGCCAGCAGTTTAGGGAGACAGGGGGCATCAGATACGCAGTATTTT.

This clonotype was detected once. The chain uses TRBV11-3 and TRBJ1-1, with a possible D match to TRBD1 (5 bases). The CDR3 covers 13 residues. The V end was cut by 4 bases, the J end by 3 bases, with 9 bases between. Germline assignment: CDR1 SGHNT and CDR2 YENEEA. CDR3 in DNA: TGTGCCAGCAGCTGGGGGGGTTACACTGAAGCTTTCTTT. This sequence encodes CASSWGGYTEAFF.

This clonotype was recorded many times. The V call is TRBV20-1, the J call TRBJ2-7, with D tentatively TRBD1 or TRBD2 (6 bases each). The V and J ends lost 3 bases and 2 bases respectively, with 14 bases between them. CDR1 DFQATT and CDR2 SNEGSKA come from the germline V gene (reference sequence). CDR3 length equals 14 residues. The CDR3, as DNA: TGCAGTGCTAGGGGCCCGGGGGCCCCCTACGAGCAGTACTTC. It encodes CSARGPGAPYEQYF.

The chain has TRBV5-1 and TRBJ2-1, with D perhaps TRBD1 (5 bases). CDR1 SGHRS and CDR2 YFSETQ come from the germline V gene. CDR3 length: 15 amino acids. V shed 0 bases and J shed 7 bases, with 14 bases lying between them. CDR3: CASSLAGKGMNEQFF. The CDR3 DNA sequence: TGCGCCAGCAGCTTGGCAGGAAAGGGGATGAATGAGCAGTTCTTC.

This clonotype came up many times. The chain carries TRBV11-2 and TRBJ2-5, with D perhaps TRBD1 (7 bases). Trimming removed 3 bases from V and 5 bases from J, with 19 bases in between. Looked up from germline, CDR1 is SGHAT and CDR2 is FQNNGV. The CDR3 runs to 16 residues. CDR3 coding DNA: TGTGCCAGCAGCTTGCCATCAGGGGGAGGACGTGAGACCCAGTACTTC. This encodes CASSLPSGGGRETQYF.

The chain couples TRBV7-2 to TRBJ2-7; the match to TRBD2 covers 7 bases. V dropped 0 bases and J dropped 1; count of bases not matched to a gene: 9. In germline, CDR1 is SGHTA, CDR2 FQGNSA. This CDR3 is 17 amino acids long. CDR3 amino acids: CASSLASSLAESYEQYF. The CDR3 coding sequence is TGTGCCAGCAGCTTAGCGTCCAGCCTAGCGGAATCCTACGAGCAGTACTTC. Full variable domain (remainder filled in from reference TRBV7-2 and TRBJ2-7): GAGVSQSPSNKVTEKGKDVELRCDPISGHTALYWYRQSLGQGLEFLIYFQGNSAPDKSGLPSDRFSAERTGGSVSTLTIQRTQQEDSAVYLCASSLASSLAESYEQYFGPGTRLTVT.

This clonotype was counted only a few times. The rearrangement links TRBV30 to TRBJ1-1, with a tentative D call TRBD1 (6 bases). Germline assignment: CDR1 GTSNPN and CDR2 SVGIG (reference sequence). The CDR3 has 15 residues. Trimming took off 0 bases at V and 0 bases at J, with 11 bases between the two ends. The CDR3: CAWSVRGLVNTEAFF. The CDR3, as DNA: TGTGCCTGGAGTGTACGGGGGCTCGTGAACACTGAAGCTTTCTTT.

This clonotype has a handful of counts. The CDR3 nucleotides read TGCGCCAGCAGCCACCTAGCGGGAGACTCCGGGGAGCTGTTTTTT. Its translation is CASSHLAGDSGELFF. The chain employs TRBV4-1 and TRBJ2-2; TRBD2 matches 10 bases. After removal of 3 bases from V and 6 bases from J, the junction contained 4 bases not matched to a gene. The CDR3 extends over 15 amino acids. Germline V gives CDR1 MGHRA, CDR2 YSYEKL.